The 32 T cell receptor beta chains below come from one sample, sequenced in a study of neurological immune-mediated disorders. Each CDR3 protein is one row after TCRdb ran MiXCR on the 5' RACE reads. In the table there are under 90,000 distinct CDR3 sequences, approximately 10% of which are singletons. The specimen was PBMCs. The source of these receptors is a middle-aged man in good health.

This clonotype was detected ten times or more. The chain couples TRBV11-1 to TRBJ2-5; D call uncertain. Germline V gene lookup returns CDR1 SGHAT and CDR2 FQDESV (reference sequence). This CDR3 region has 11 residues. Trimming pared 1 base from V and 9 bases from J, leaving 6 bases between. The chain's CDR3 is CASSLGTSQYF. For the CDR3, the DNA is TGTGCCAGCAGCTTAGGAACTTCCCAGTACTTC.

This clonotype was counted ten times or more. V usage is TRBV7-2 and J usage is TRBJ2-2; D ambiguous. The CDR3 has 16 amino acids. Germline V gene lookup returns CDR1 SGHTA and CDR2 FQGNSA. Trimming pared 0 bases from V and 4 bases from J, leaving 12 bases between. The CDR3 loop is CASSLAPGSSTGELFF. CDR3 DNA: TGTGCCAGCAGCTTAGCGCCAGGATCCTCCACCGGGGAGCTGTTTTTT. Supplemented by reference TRBV7-2 and TRBJ2-2, the full variable domain reads GAGVSQSPSNKVTEKGKDVELRCDPISGHTALYWYRQSLGQGLEFLIYFQGNSAPDKSGLPSDRFSAERTGGSVSTLTIQRTQQEDSAVYLCASSLAPGSSTGELFFGEGSRLTVL.

This clonotype has at least ten counts. The chain links TRBV12-3 or TRBV12-4 to TRBJ2-1, with unresolved D. The CDR3 extends over 15 amino acids. V was clipped by 5 bases and J by 5 bases, with 16 bases between them. This CDR3 reads CASSPKTNRNNEQFF. In nucleotides, the CDR3 is TGTGCCAGCAGTCCAAAGACAAACCGTAACAATGAGCAGTTCTTC.

Many counts were recorded for this clonotype. This chain joins TRBV9 and TRBJ2-3; D gene uncertain. Per germline, CDR1 SGDLS and CDR2 YYNGEE. The ends were cut back, 2 bases at V and 4 bases at J, with 11 bases in the middle. The CDR3 has 14 residues. CDR3 in DNA: TGTGCCAGCAGCGTCGGTAGCTGGTCAGATACGCAGTATTTT. This translates into CASSVGSWSDTQYF.

This clonotype was counted ten times or more. V usage is TRBV6-5 and J usage is TRBJ1-3; TRBD1 matches at 12 bases. CDR3 length: 17 residues. V gave up 5 bases and J gave up 3 bases; unmatched junction bases: 8. The germline V gene has CDR1 MNHEY and CDR2 SVGAGI. The CDR3 protein is CASSRGTGGLFGNTIYF. The CDR3 region has the DNA TGTGCCAGCAGTAGGGGGACAGGGGGCTTATTTGGAAACACCATATATTTT.

This clonotype was detected many times. V and J are TRBV20-1 and TRBJ2-7, with D maybe TRBD2 (6 bases). V lost 4 bases to trimming and J lost 3 bases, with 13 bases between them. The CDR3 loop spans 13 amino acids. Germline values: CDR1 DFQATT, CDR2 SNEGSKA (reference sequence). CDR3 DNA: TGCAGTGCTAACGGGGGATTGGTCTACGAGCAGTACTTC. It specifies CSANGGLVYEQYF.

This clonotype was detected many times. This chain uses TRBV20-1 with TRBJ2-5; D is perhaps TRBD1 (5 bases). CDR3 length: 16 amino acids. With 6 bases removed from V and 4 bases from J, the gap between germline ends came to 24 bases. Per germline, CDR1 DFQATT and CDR2 SNEGSKA (reference sequence). The CDR3, as DNA: TGCAGTGCCTCCGCCGGTGGGGCGAACAATCCAGAGACCCAGTACTTC. Translation gives CSASAGGANNPETQYF.

This clonotype was seen at least ten times. This chain links TRBV6-2 or TRBV6-3 with TRBJ2-3; D gene ambiguous. Trimming cost V 6 bases and J 6 bases, with 7 bases left between them. Germline loops: CDR1 MNHEY, CDR2 SVGEGT. This CDR3 is built from 11 residues. CDR3 sequence reads: CASSSYDTQYF. The CDR3 bases are TGTGCCAGCAGCTCCTACGATACGCAGTATTTT.

This clonotype was observed at least ten times. The rearrangement joins TRBV28 to TRBJ2-5; the match to TRBD1 covers 8 bases. The V segment lost 10 bases and the J segment 3 bases; nucleotides outside the gene matches: 4. Germline CDR1 is MDHEN and CDR2 is SYDVKM. The CDR3 covers 12 residues. Here the CDR3 reads CAITGGEETQYF. The DNA of the CDR3 is TGTGCCATCACAGGGGGAGAAGAGACCCAGTACTTC.

The sample holds many counts of this clonotype. The V call is TRBV12-3 or TRBV12-4, the J call TRBJ1-1; D remains unclear. Trimming stripped 3 bases from V and 1 base from J, with 6 bases between. This CDR3 region has 13 residues. The DNA for the CDR3 is TGTGCCAGCAGTTTCGCGCCGAACACTGAAGCTTTCTTT. It specifies CASSFAPNTEAFF.

This clonotype occurred many times. The chain carries TRBV5-1 and TRBJ2-1; D possibly corresponds to TRBD2 (5 bases). The germline CDR1 and CDR2 sequences are SGHRS and YFSETQ. V gave up 1 base and J gave up 10 bases, with 18 bases separating them. The CDR3 consists of 15 residues. In DNA, the CDR3 is TGCGCCAGCAGCTTGTTGGGAGAAAGCGGAGAAGAGCAGTTCTTC. This codes for CASSLLGESGEEQFF.

This clonotype was picked up many times. The chain combines TRBV20-1 with TRBJ2-1; 9 nucleotides match TRBD2. CDR3 length: 14 residues. V gave up 6 bases and J gave up 5 bases; unmatched junction bases: 8. CDR1 is DFQATT and CDR2 is SNEGSKA in the germline V gene (reference sequence). CDR3 coding DNA: TGCAGTGCCAGACTAGCGGCCTTTGACAATGAGCAGTTCTTC. Translating it yields CSARLAAFDNEQFF.

J is TRBJ2-5 and V is TRBV6-6; no definite D call. CDR1 and CDR2 from the germline V gene are MNHNY and SVGAGI (reference sequence). CDR3 length: 12 amino acids. V shed 6 bases and J shed 5 bases, with 10 bases lying between them. The CDR3 DNA follows: TGTGCCAGCAGCCCCTCGGACGAGACCCAGTACTTC. Translated: CASSPSDETQYF.

This clonotype turned up a few times. The rearrangement uses TRBV7-9 and TRBJ2-1, with TRBD2 as a possible D gene (5 bases). The germline V and J ends were trimmed by 4 bases and 7 bases, with 17 bases remaining between them. Germline CDR1 is SEHNR and CDR2 is FQNEAQ (reference sequence). The CDR3 sequence is 15 residues long. The CDR3 DNA follows: TGTGCCAGCAGCTCACGTCCTGGGAGAAGGAATGAGCAGTTCTTC. Protein product: CASSSRPGRRNEQFF.

V and J are TRBV11-3 and TRBJ2-2; D is undetermined. Germline V gene sequence: CDR1 SGHNT, CDR2 YENEEA. The CDR3 is 14 residues long. V shed 4 bases and J shed 5 bases, with 11 bases lying between them. As DNA, the CDR3 is TGTGCCAGCAGCTCAACGTTGAAGACCGGGGAGCTGTTTTTT. It is translated as CASSSTLKTGELFF.

This clonotype showed up just a few times. V is TRBV6-4 and J is TRBJ2-3; D is unresolved. V was trimmed by 10 bases and J by 5 bases, leaving 19 bases between them. CDR3 length: 14 residues. Looked up from germline, CDR1 is MRHNA and CDR2 is SNTAGT. The CDR3 here is CATRRGELGDTQYF. CDR3 nucleotide sequence: TGTGCCACCCGTCGCGGTGAGCTTGGAGATACGCAGTATTTT.

This clonotype was counted at least ten times. The chain carries TRBV7-2 and TRBJ1-5, with TRBD1 matching over 8 bases. Germline V lookup: CDR1 SGHTA, CDR2 FQGNSA. CDR3 length: 15 residues. J was trimmed by 3 bases and V by 2 bases; bases with no gene match: 3. CDR3 DNA: TGTGCCAGCAGCTTACAGGGGGCCAACAATCAGCCCCAGCATTTT. It translates to CASSLQGANNQPQHF.

Comment on this clonotype: The CDR3 does not close with the conserved phenylalanine or tryptophan, likely indicating a read error. The genes are TRBV7-3 and TRBJ2-2; D is perhaps TRBD2 (5 bases). Germline CDR1 reads SGHTA; CDR2 reads FQGTGA. The CDR3 has 16 residues. With 6 bases removed from V and 2 bases from J, the gap between germline ends came to 16 bases. The CDR3 loop is CASSPNLRGNTGELFS. CDR3 DNA sequence: TGTGCCAGCAGTCCCAACCTCCGGGGTAACACCGGGGAGCTGTTTTCT.

This clonotype has ten or more counts. The chain employs TRBV6-1 and TRBJ2-1; D remains unclear. In germline, CDR1 is MNHNS, CDR2 SASEGT. The CDR3 contains 16 residues. V lost 0 bases and J lost 2, with 11 bases in between. The CDR3 here is CASSEAYRAAYNEQFF. The CDR3 bases are TGTGCCAGCAGTGAAGCGTACCGAGCCGCCTACAATGAGCAGTTCTTC.

This clonotype showed up many times. The chain uses TRBV20-1 and TRBJ1-1; TRBD1 might be the D (6 bases). Trimming removed 3 bases from V and 1 base from J, with 9 bases in between. Germline lookup yields CDR1 DFQATT and CDR2 SNEGSKA (reference sequence). CDR3 length: 13 amino acids. CDR3 sequence reads: CSASGQWNTEAFF. The CDR3 region has the DNA TGCAGTGCTAGTGGACAGTGGAACACTGAAGCTTTCTTT.

This clonotype was seen ten or more times. This CDR3 is CARKWDVGAYEQYF. The CDR3 bases are TGTGCCAGAAAATGGGATGTGGGTGCCTACGAGCAGTACTTC. The chain has TRBV6-2 or TRBV6-3 and TRBJ2-7; unclear D gene. Germline assignment: CDR1 MNHEY and CDR2 SVGEGT. The V gene lost 9 bases and the J gene lost 2 bases, with 17 bases spanning the gap. The CDR3 covers 14 residues.

Regarding this clonotype: At one end the junction does not follow the germline gene, possibly because of a read error. The CDR3 spells CASSLAKRFGCTF. The DNA for the CDR3 is TGCGCCAGCAGCTTGGCCAAAAGGTTTGGCTGCACCTTC. The chain is built from TRBV5-1 and TRBJ1-2; D remains ambiguous. Germline CDR1 is SGHRS and CDR2 is YFSETQ. The CDR3 spans 13 residues.

This clonotype showed up many times. This chain uses TRBV7-8 with TRBJ1-6; TRBD1 is a possible D gene (6 bases). Germline loops: CDR1 SGHVS, CDR2 FQNEAQ. Deletions cut 8 bases from V and 0 bases from J, with 14 bases between. The CDR3 has 16 amino acids. DNA of the CDR3: TGTGCCAGCGGGGCACAGGGAGGCTCCTATAATTCACCCCTCCACTTT. This encodes CASGAQGGSYNSPLHF.

This clonotype was recorded at least ten times. The chain combines TRBV27 with TRBJ2-5; D perhaps matches TRBD2 (7 bases). This CDR3 is 17 amino acids long. Germline loops: CDR1 MNHEY, CDR2 SMNVEV (reference sequence). With 3 bases removed from V and 5 bases from J, the gap between germline ends came to 22 bases. The CDR3 DNA reads TGTGCCAGCAGTTTGTTCGGAGGGGGAGGGCCGGCTGAGACCCAGTACTTC. This codes for CASSLFGGGGPAETQYF.

This clonotype occurred many times. Germline is not matched at one junction end, which may reflect a read error. DNA for the CDR3: TGTGCCAGCAGTGACCCGGGACAGGAAGAGTGG. Its translation is CASSDPGQEEW. The rearrangement links TRBV6-6 to TRBJ1-1, with 8 bases aligning to TRBD1. Germline V CDR1 and CDR2: MNHNY, SVGAGI (reference sequence). The CDR3 loop spans 11 amino acids.

The chain recombines TRBV28 with TRBJ2-1, with 7 bases matching TRBD1. CDR1 and CDR2 (germline): MDHEN, SYDVKM. This CDR3 region has 11 residues. V dropped 4 bases and J dropped 13; count of bases not matched to a gene: 4. The CDR3 DNA reads TGTGCCAGCAGTTACCGGGACAGTCAGTTCTTC. Amino acid sequence: CASSYRDSQFF.

This clonotype was recorded many times. The chain joins TRBV5-1 to TRBJ1-2, with D tentatively TRBD1 (6 bases). Trimming took off 4 bases at V and 3 bases at J, with 13 bases between the two ends. Germline V lookup: CDR1 SGHRS, CDR2 YFSETQ. There are 14 residues in the CDR3. CDR3 sequence: CASSPQGLDYGYTF. The CDR3 DNA reads as TGCGCCAGCAGCCCGCAGGGGCTGGACTATGGCTACACCTTC.

This clonotype has a single count. Just one base apart from a much larger clone, this may be a read error. The chain carries TRBV4-1 and TRBJ2-1, with D perhaps matching TRBD1 or TRBD2 (5 bases each). Germline CDR1 MGHRA, CDR2 YSYEKL. This CDR3 is 13 amino acids long. V was cut by 3 bases and J by 8 bases, with 11 bases left in between. CDR3: CASSHPVGDEQFF. DNA of the CDR3: TGCGCCAGCAGCCATCCCGTGGGGGATGAGCAGTTCTTC.

On this clonotype: This clone may be a read error of a much larger clone one base away. V is TRBV5-1 and J is TRBJ1-2; perhaps TRBD1 as D (5 bases). This CDR3 comprises 14 residues. Germline assignment: CDR1 SGHRS and CDR2 YFSETQ. The CDR3 protein is CASSGDGVPYVYTF. CDR3 in DNA: TGCGCCAGCAGCGGGGACGGGGTACCTTATGTCTACACCTTC.

This clonotype was counted at least ten times. The chain carries TRBV12-3 or TRBV12-4 and TRBJ2-2; D uncertain. V dropped 6 bases and J dropped 3 bases, with 8 bases sitting between them. The CDR3 is made up of 13 amino acids. The CDR3 DNA is TGTGCCAGCAGCCGCAGAGACACCGGGGAGCTGTTTTTT. Translation gives CASSRRDTGELFF.

This clonotype was found many times. The chain carries TRBV6-1 and TRBJ2-7, with D possibly TRBD1 on 5 matching bases. Germline CDR1 is MNHNS and CDR2 is SASEGT. Trimming stripped 2 bases from V and 3 bases from J, with 11 bases between. The CDR3 runs to 14 residues. As DNA, the CDR3 is TGTGCCAGCAGTGAATGGGCAGGGTACTACGAGCAGTACTTC. Translation: CASSEWAGYYEQYF.

This clonotype was counted many times. The chain combines TRBV7-3 with TRBJ2-5; D is perhaps TRBD2 (5 bases). CDR1 SGHTA and CDR2 FQGTGA come from the germline V gene. Trimming left V 5 bases short and J 1 base short, with 14 bases between. The CDR3 runs to 15 residues. The CDR3 sequence: CASSLNSGVQETQYF. DNA of the CDR3: TGTGCCAGCAGCCTAAACTCCGGGGTCCAAGAGACCCAGTACTTC.